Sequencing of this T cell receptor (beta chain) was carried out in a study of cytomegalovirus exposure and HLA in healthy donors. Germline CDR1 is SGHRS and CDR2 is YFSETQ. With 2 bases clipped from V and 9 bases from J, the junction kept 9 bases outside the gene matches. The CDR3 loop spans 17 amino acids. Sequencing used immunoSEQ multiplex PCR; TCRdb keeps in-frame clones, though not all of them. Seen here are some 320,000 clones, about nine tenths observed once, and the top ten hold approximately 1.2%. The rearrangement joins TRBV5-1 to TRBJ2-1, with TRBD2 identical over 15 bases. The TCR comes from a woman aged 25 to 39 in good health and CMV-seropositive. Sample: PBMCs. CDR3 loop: CASSLSRRGLAGGEQFF. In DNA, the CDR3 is TGCGCCAGCAGCTTATCTCGTCGGGGACTAGCGGGAGGTGAGCAGTTCTTC. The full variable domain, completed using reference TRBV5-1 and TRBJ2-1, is KAGVTQTPRYLIKTRGQQVTLSCSPISGHRSVSWYQQTPGQGLQFLFEYFSETQRNKGNFPGRFSGRQFSNSRSEMNVSTLELGDSALYLCASSLSRRGLAGGEQFFGPGTRLTVL.